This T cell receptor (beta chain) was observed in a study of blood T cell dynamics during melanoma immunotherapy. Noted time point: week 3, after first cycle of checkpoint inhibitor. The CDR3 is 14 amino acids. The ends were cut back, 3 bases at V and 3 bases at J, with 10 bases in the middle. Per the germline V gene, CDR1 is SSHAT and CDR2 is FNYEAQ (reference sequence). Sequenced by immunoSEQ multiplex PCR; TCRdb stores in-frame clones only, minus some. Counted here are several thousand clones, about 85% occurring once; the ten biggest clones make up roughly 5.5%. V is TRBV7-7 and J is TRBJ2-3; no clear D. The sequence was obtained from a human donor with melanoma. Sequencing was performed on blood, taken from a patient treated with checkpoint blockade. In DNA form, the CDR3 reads TGTGCCAGCAGCTTGAACTCTCGGACAGATACGCAGTATTTT. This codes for CASSLNSRTDTQYF. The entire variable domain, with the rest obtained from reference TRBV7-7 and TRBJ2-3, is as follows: GAGVSQSPRYKVTKRGQDVTLRCDPISSHATLYWYQQALGQGPEFLTYFNYEAQPDKSGLPSDRFSAERPEGSISTLTIQRTEQRDSAMYRCASSLNSRTDTQYFGPGTRLTVL.